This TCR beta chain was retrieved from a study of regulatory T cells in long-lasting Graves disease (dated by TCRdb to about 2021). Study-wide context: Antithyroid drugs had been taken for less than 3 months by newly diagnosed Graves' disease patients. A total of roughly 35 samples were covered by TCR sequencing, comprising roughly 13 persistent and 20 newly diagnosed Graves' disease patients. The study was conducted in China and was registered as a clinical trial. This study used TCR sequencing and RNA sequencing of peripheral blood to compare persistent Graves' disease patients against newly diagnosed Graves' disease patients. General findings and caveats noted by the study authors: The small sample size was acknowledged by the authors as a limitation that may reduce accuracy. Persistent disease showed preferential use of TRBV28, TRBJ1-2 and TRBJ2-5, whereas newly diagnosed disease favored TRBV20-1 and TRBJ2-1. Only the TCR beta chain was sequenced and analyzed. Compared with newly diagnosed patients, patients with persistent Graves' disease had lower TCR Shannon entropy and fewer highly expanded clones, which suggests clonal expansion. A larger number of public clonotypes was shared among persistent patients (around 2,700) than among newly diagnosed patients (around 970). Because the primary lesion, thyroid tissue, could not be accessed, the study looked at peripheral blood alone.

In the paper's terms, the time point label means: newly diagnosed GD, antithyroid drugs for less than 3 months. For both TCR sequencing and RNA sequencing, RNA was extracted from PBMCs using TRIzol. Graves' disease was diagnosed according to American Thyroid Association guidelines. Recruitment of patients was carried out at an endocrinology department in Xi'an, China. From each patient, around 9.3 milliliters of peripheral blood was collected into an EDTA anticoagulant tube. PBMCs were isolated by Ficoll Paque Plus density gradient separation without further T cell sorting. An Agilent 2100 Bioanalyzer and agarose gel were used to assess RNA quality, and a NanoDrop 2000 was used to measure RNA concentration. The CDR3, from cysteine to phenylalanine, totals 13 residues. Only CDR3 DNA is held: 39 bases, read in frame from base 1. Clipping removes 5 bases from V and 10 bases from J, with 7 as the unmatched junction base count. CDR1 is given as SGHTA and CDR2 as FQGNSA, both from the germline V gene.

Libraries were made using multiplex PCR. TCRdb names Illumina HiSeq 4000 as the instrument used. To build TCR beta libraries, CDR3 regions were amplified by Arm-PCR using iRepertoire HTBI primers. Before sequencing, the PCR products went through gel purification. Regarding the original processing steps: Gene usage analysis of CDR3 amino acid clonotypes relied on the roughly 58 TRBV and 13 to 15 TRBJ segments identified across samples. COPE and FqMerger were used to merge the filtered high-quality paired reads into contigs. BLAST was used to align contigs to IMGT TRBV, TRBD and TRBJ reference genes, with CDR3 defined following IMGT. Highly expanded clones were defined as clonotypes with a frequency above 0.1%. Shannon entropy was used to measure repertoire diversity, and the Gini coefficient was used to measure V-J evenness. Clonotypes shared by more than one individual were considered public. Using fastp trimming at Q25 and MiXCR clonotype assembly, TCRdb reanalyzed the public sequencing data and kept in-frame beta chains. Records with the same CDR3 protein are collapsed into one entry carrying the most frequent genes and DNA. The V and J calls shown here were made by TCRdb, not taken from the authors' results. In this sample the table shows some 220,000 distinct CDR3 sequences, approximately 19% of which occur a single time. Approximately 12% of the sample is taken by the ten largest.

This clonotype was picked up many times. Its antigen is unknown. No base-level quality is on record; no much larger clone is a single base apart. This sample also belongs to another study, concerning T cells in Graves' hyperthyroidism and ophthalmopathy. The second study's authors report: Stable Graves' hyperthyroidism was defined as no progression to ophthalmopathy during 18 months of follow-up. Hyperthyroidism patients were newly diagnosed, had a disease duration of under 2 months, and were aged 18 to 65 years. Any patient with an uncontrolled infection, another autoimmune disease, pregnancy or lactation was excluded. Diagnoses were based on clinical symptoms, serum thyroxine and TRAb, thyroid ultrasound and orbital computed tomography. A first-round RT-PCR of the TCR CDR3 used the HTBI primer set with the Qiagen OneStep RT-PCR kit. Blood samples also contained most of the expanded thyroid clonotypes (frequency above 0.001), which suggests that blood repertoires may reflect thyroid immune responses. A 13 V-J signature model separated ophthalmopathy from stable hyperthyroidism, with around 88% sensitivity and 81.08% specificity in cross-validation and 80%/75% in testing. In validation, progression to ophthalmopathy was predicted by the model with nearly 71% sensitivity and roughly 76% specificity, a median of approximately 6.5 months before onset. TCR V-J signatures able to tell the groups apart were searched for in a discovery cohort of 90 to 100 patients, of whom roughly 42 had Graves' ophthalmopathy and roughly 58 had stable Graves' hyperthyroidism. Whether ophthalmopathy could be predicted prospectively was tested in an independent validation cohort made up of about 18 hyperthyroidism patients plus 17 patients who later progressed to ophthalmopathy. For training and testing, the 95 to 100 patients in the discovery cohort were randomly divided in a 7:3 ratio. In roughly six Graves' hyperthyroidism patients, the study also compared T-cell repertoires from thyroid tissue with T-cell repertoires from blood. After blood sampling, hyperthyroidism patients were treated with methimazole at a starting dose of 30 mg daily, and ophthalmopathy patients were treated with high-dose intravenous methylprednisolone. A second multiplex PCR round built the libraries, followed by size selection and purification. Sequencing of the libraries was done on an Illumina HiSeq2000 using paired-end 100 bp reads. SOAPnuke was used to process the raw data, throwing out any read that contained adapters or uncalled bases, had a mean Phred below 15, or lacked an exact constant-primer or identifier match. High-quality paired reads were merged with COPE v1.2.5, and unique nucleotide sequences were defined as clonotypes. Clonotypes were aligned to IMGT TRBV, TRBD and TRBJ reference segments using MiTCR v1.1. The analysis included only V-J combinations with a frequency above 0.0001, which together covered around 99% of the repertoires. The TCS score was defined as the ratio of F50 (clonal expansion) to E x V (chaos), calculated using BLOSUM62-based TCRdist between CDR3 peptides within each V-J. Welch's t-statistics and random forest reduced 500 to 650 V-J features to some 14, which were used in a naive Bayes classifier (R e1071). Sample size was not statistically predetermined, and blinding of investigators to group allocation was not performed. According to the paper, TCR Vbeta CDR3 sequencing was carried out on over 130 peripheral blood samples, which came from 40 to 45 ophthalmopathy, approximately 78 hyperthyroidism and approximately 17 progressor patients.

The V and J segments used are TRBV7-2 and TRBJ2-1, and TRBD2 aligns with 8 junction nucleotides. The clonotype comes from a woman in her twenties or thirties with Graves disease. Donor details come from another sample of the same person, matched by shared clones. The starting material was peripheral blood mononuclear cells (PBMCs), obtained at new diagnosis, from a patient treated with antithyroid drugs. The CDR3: CASSPGGFLEQFF. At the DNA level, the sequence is TGTGCCAGCAGCCCGGGGGGGTTCCTAGAGCAGTTCTTC.